This is a list of T cell receptor beta chains from one sample in a study of blood T cell repertoires in COVID-19. Method: immunoSEQ multiplex PCR; TCRdb's copy keeps in-frame clones and lacks some. The table includes approximately 200,000 clones, approximately 91% detected once. The sequenced sample consisted of peripheral blood. These receptors originate from a man aged 65-85 years with active or convalescent COVID-19. Both conserved end residues are part of each CDR3. Fields, in order: V gene, J gene, clone size, D gene, CDR3 length, CDR3 DNA, CDR3 protein. A D gene is named only where the DNA matches it firmly. Some rows have no size entry. The others give once, few or many, or a class for an expanded clone.

>TRBV28|TRBJ2-7|NA|NA|12
TGTGCCAGAGATTCAGGGACCTACGAGCAGTACTTC
CARDSGTYEQYF
>TRBV10-1|TRBJ1-1|NA|TRBD1|15
TGCGCCAGCAGTGAGTCGATACAGGGGTACGCTGAAGCTTTCTTT
CASSESIQGYAEAFF
>TRBV6-5|TRBJ2-6|NA|NA|15
TGTGCCAGCAGGCATCACAGGGCTGGGGCCAACGTCCTGACTTTC
CASRHHRAGANVLTF
>TRBV2|TRBJ2-7|NA|NA|13
TGTGCCAGCAGTGGGCAGGGGAATACTTTGGAGTACTTC
CASSGQGNTLEYF
>TRBV16|TRBJ1-5|NA|NA|16
TGTGCCAGCAGCCTTGGAGGGGGGGATAGCAATCAGCCCCAGCATTTT
CASSLGGGDSNQPQHF
>TRBV6-2/TRBV6-3|TRBJ1-4|once|NA|14
TGTGCCAGCAGTTACCGGCGGAGTAATGAAAAACTGTTTTTT
CASSYRRSNEKLFF
>TRBV2|TRBJ2-5|few|NA|14
TGTGCCAGCAGTGAAAGCCCACGCCAAGAGACCCAGTACTTC
CASSESPRQETQYF
>TRBV10-2|TRBJ1-5|NA|NA|17
TGCGCCAGCAGTCCTTCAGGGAAAGCCGCCAGCAATCAGCCCCAGCATTTT
CASSPSGKAASNQPQHF
>TRBV3-1/TRBV3-2|TRBJ2-5|NA|TRBD2|15
TGTGCCAGCAGCCAAGGAAGCGGGAGGGAAGAGACCCAGTACTTC
CASSQGSGREETQYF
>TRBV5-4|TRBJ2-1|NA|NA|15
TGTGCCAGCAGCTCAAGAAGGGGGGGGTTCAATGAGCAGTTCTTC
CASSSRRGGFNEQFF
>TRBV4-1|TRBJ2-3|NA|TRBD2|16
TGCGCCAGCAGCTCGCATCAGCGGGGGGGCGGTGATACGCAGTATTTT
CASSSHQRGGGDTQYF
>TRBV4-1|TRBJ2-1|NA|NA|13
TGCGCCAGCAGCCAAGGAGAACGGAATGAGCAGTTCTTC
CASSQGERNEQFF
>TRBV7-6|TRBJ2-7|NA|TRBD1|17
TGTGCCAGCAGCTTAGCTTCCGCAGGGACAGGCTCCTACGAGCAGTACTTC
CASSLASAGTGSYEQYF
>TRBV18|TRBJ2-7|NA|TRBD1|14
TGTGCCAGCTCACCGGGACAGGGGGTCGGCGAGCAGTACTTC
CASSPGQGVGEQYF
>TRBV6-6|TRBJ2-2|NA|TRBD1|16
TGTGCCAGCAGGCAGGGCAGAGGACAGGTCACCGGGGAGCTGTTTTTT
CASRQGRGQVTGELFF
>TRBV6-1|TRBJ1-2|NA|NA|13
TGTGCCAGCAGTGAAGAGGCAGGCTATGGCTACACCTTC
CASSEEAGYGYTF
>TRBV2|TRBJ2-3|NA|TRBD2|14
TGTGCCAGCCGGCGGGGGGGACGCACAGATACGCAGTATTTT
CASRRGGRTDTQYF
>TRBV11-2|TRBJ2-1|NA|TRBD2|16
TGTGCCAGCAGCTTACCCGCTAGACTAGCGGACAATGAGCAGTTCTTC
CASSLPARLADNEQFF
>TRBV19|TRBJ1-5|NA|NA|11
TGTGCCAGTAGTAGAAGAGGGCCCCAGCATTTT
CASSRRGPQHF
>TRBV12-3/TRBV12-4|TRBJ1-5|NA|TRBD1|13
TGTGCCAGCAGTTTGACAGGGAATCAGCCCCAGCATTTT
CASSLTGNQPQHF
>TRBV7-9|TRBJ1-5|NA|NA|14
TGTGCCAGCAGCTTGCAGGGAGGAACTCAGCCCCAGCATTTT
CASSLQGGTQPQHF
>TRBV20-1|TRBJ2-7|NA|NA|11
TGCAGTGCTCCTACCGACTACGAGCAGTACTTC
CSAPTDYEQYF
>TRBV2|TRBJ2-3|NA|TRBD2|15
TGTGCCAGCAGACCGGCGGGAGGAGGAGTAAATACGCAGTATTTT
CASRPAGGGVNTQYF
>TRBV25-1|TRBJ2-5|NA|NA|15
TGTGCCAGCAGCCCCACCGACTATTTCCAAGAGACCCAGTACTTC
CASSPTDYFQETQYF
>TRBV28|TRBJ2-7|NA|NA|12
TGTGCCAGCAGTTTGCGAGGGTTCGAGCAGTACTTC
CASSLRGFEQYF
>TRBV7-8|TRBJ2-5|NA|TRBD2|14
TGTGCCAGCAGCCGAGGGACTAGCCAAGAGACCCAGTACTTC
CASSRGTSQETQYF
>TRBV30|TRBJ2-7|NA|NA|15
TGTGCCTGGAAACGGAGCCGGGTCCAATCCTACGAGCAGTACTTC
CAWKRSRVQSYEQYF
>TRBV30|TRBJ2-7|few|TRBD2|14
TGTGCCTGGGCCGGCGGGACTAGGAGGTACGAGCAGTACTTC
CAWAGGTRRYEQYF
>TRBV6-2/TRBV6-3|TRBJ2-1|NA|TRBD2|15
TGTGCCAGCAGTTGGGTAGCGGGAGGGTATAGTGAGCAGTTCTTC
CASSWVAGGYSEQFF
>TRBV9|TRBJ1-3|NA|NA|16
TGTGCCAGCAGCGTAGGTCCAGGGATGGGTGGAAACACCATATATTTT
CASSVGPGMGGNTIYF
>TRBV12-5|TRBJ2-2|NA|NA|16
TGTGCTAGTGGTTTGGTAAAGGGAGGGAACACCGGGGAGCTGTTTTTT
CASGLVKGGNTGELFF
>TRBV6-5|TRBJ1-1|NA|NA|13
TGTGCCAGCAGTCGAGGAATGGACACTGAAGCTTTCTTT
CASSRGMDTEAFF
>TRBV5-1|TRBJ2-1|NA|TRBD2|14
TGCGCCAGCAGCTTGGCCGGGGGGATGAATGAGCAGTTCTTC
CASSLAGGMNEQFF
>TRBV5-1|TRBJ2-3|NA|TRBD2|14
TGCGCCAGCAGCTTGGCCGCGGGGGCAGATACGCAGTATTTT
CASSLAAGADTQYF
>TRBV19|TRBJ2-3|NA|TRBD1|11
TGTGCCACTCAGGGGGCAGATACGCAGTATTTT
CATQGADTQYF
>TRBV5-1|TRBJ2-7|NA|TRBD2|15
TGCGCCAGCAGCTTGATGGGCGGGAGTAACTACGAGCAGTACTTC
CASSLMGGSNYEQYF
>TRBV2|TRBJ1-6|few|TRBD1|15
TGTGCCAGCACCGAACAGGGGGCGCGGAATTCACCCCTCCACTTT
CASTEQGARNSPLHF
>TRBV21-1|TRBJ1-5|NA|NA|16
TGTGCCAGCTTCCAGGGCAGCAGTGATAGCAATCAGCCCCAGCATTTT
CASFQGSSDSNQPQHF
>TRBV9|TRBJ2-1|NA|TRBD2|15
TGTGCCAGCAGCGCAACTAGCGGGGGTTTCAATGAGCAGTTCTTC
CASSATSGGFNEQFF
>TRBV9|TRBJ1-6|once|NA|14
TGTGCCAGCAGCGTAGGGCCGGGGGGTTCACCCCTCCACTTT
CASSVGPGGSPLHF
>TRBV7-6|TRBJ2-1|few|TRBD2|17
TGTGCCAGCAGCCCGCGGACTAGCGGGGCCTTAAACAATGAGCAGTTCTTC
CASSPRTSGALNNEQFF
>TRBV28|TRBJ1-2|NA|NA|14
TGTGCCAGCAGTTTATCAGGAACGGACTATGGCTACACCTTC
CASSLSGTDYGYTF
>TRBV7-2|TRBJ1-2|NA|NA|14
TGTGCCAGCAGCTTACCGCGTACTAAAGGAGGGGACTACTTC
CASSLPRTKGGDYF
>TRBV28|TRBJ1-6|NA|NA|12
TGTGCCAGCAACGGAGTTAATTCACCCCTCCACTTT
CASNGVNSPLHF
>TRBV30|TRBJ2-2|NA|NA|13
TGTGCCTGGAGTATCGACTCCTCCGGGGAGCTGTTTTTT
CAWSIDSSGELFF
>TRBV11-3|TRBJ2-7|NA|NA|13
TGTGCTTTAACAGGGAGACGCACCTACGAGCAGTACTTC
CALTGRRTYEQYF
>TRBV4-1|TRBJ2-7|NA|NA|12
TGCGCCAGCAGCCAAGGTGGGCTCGAGCAGTACTTC
CASSQGGLEQYF